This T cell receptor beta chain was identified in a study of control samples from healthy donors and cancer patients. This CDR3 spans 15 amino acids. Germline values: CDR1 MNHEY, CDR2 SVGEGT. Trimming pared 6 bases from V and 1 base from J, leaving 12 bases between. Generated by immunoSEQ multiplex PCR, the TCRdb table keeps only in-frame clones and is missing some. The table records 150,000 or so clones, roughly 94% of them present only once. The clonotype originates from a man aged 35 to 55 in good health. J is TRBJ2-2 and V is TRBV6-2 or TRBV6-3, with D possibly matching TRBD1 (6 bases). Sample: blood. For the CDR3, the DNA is TGTGCCAGCAGCAACTACAGGGAGAACACCGGGGAGCTGTTTTTT. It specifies CASSNYRENTGELFF.